The 17 T cell receptor beta chains below all came from one sample that was sequenced in a study of blood T cell repertoires in COVID-19. The data were produced by immunoSEQ multiplex PCR, yet TCRdb's version contains in-frame clones alone and is incomplete. The table has some 240,000 clones, around 84% seen once. The sequenced material came from peripheral blood. Receptors originate from a woman aged 40 to 50 who had recovered from COVID-19.

This chain joins TRBV30 and TRBJ2-5, with D tentatively TRBD2 (5 bases). There are 15 residues in the CDR3. Germline V gene lookup returns CDR1 GTSNPN and CDR2 SVGIG (reference sequence). V lost 1 base and J lost 5, with 17 bases in between. The DNA for the CDR3 is TGTGCCTGGAGTGGCCGGGAAGGCCATCGGGAGACCCAGTACTTC. It encodes CAWSGREGHRETQYF. The complete variable domain, with remaining parts taken from reference TRBV30 and TRBJ2-5, reads SQTIHQWPATLVQPVGSPLSLECTVEGTSNPNLYWYRQAAGRGLQLLFYSVGIGQISSEVPQNLSASRPQDRQFILSSKKLLLSDSGFYLCAWSGREGHRETQYFGPGTRLLVL.

V usage is TRBV7-9 and J usage is TRBJ1-2, with D perhaps TRBD1 (6 bases). Trimming took 4 bases from V and 4 from J, leaving 10 bases between them. CDR1 is SEHNR and CDR2 is FQNEAQ in the germline V gene (reference sequence). This CDR3 region has 13 residues. The CDR3 DNA is TGTGCCAGCAGCTGGACAGACCGCTATGGCTACACCTTC. Translation: CASSWTDRYGYTF.

J is TRBJ1-3 and V is TRBV3-1 (or the pseudogene TRBV3-2); D may be TRBD1 (5 bases). This CDR3 has 14 residues. V shed 7 bases and J shed 0 bases, with 10 bases lying between them. Germline lookup yields CDR1 LGHDT and CDR2 YNNKEL (reference sequence). CDR3 amino acids: CASKTGSSGNTIYF. The CDR3 bases are TGTGCCAGCAAAACAGGCAGCTCTGGAAACACCATATATTTT.

The chain is built from TRBV6-5 and TRBJ2-7; D ambiguous. The germline gives CDR1 MNHEY, CDR2 SVGAGI. The CDR3 length is 11 residues. V was clipped by 8 bases and J by 7 bases, with 12 bases between them. CDR3 protein: CASVLAGEQYF. The CDR3 DNA is TGTGCCAGCGTTCTCGCCGGGGAGCAGTACTTC.

The rearrangement links TRBV5-1 to TRBJ1-6; tentative D call: TRBD1 (5 bases). CDR3 length equals 18 residues. CDR1 and CDR2 (germline): SGHRS, YFSETQ. Trimming took off 6 bases at V and 0 bases at J, with 19 bases between the two ends. The CDR3: CASKGGDPFSSYNSPLHF. CDR3 nucleotide sequence: TGCGCCAGCAAAGGAGGGGACCCGTTCAGCTCCTATAATTCACCCCTCCACTTT.

The chain couples TRBV29-1 to TRBJ2-1; 7 bases fit TRBD2. V lost 0 bases to trimming and J lost 0 bases; unmatched junction nucleotides: 5. The CDR3 has 16 residues. CDR1 and CDR2 from the germline V gene are SQVTM and ANQGSEA. This chain's CDR3 is CSVEEEAGISYNEQFF. The CDR3, as DNA: TGCAGCGTTGAAGAGGAAGCGGGGATCTCCTACAATGAGCAGTTCTTC.

This clone turned up a few times. V gene TRBV3-1 (or the pseudogene TRBV3-2) combines with J gene TRBJ1-6, with D perhaps TRBD1 (6 bases). Germline CDR1 is LGHDT and CDR2 is YNNKEL (reference sequence). V was pared by 2 bases and J by 4 bases, with 15 bases between. This CDR3 spans 17 amino acids. Written as DNA, the CDR3 is TGTGCCAGCAGCCAATCAAACAGGGTCTCTTATAATTCACCCCTCCACTTT. It is translated as CASSQSNRVSYNSPLHF.

This clone occurred a few times. The chain couples TRBV6-1 to TRBJ1-1; 7 positions match TRBD1. Germline loops: CDR1 MNHNS, CDR2 SASEGT. The CDR3 is 13 residues long. The V gene end was trimmed by 6 bases and the J gene end by 4 bases; junction bases not matched to a gene: 5. CDR3 loop: CASRQTGSTEAFF. In nucleotides, the CDR3 is TGTGCCAGCAGGCAGACAGGGAGCACTGAAGCTTTCTTT.

This clone was detected a few times. The chain joins TRBV5-1 to TRBJ2-2, with 8 nucleotides matching TRBD2. CDR3 length: 14 residues. Trimming at V came to 6 bases and at J to 7 bases, leaving 8 bases not matched to a gene. In germline, CDR1 is SGHRS, CDR2 YFSETQ. The CDR3 bases are TGCGCCAGCACCCCCCGGGAGGGGATCGGGGAGCTGTTTTTT. Translating it yields CASTPREGIGELFF.

This clone was recorded a few times. The identical CDR3 is also encoded by other nucleotide sequences in the sample. CDR3 residues: CASTRDRTNEKLFF. The CDR3 nucleotides are TGTGCCAGTACTCGGGACAGGACTAATGAAAAACTGTTTTTT. The gene calls are TRBV19 and TRBJ1-4; the match to TRBD1 covers 8 bases. Trimming cost V 7 bases and J 2 bases; bases outside gene matches: 3. The germline V gene has CDR1 LNHDA and CDR2 SQIVND (reference sequence). This CDR3 region has 14 residues.

There are a few counts of this clone. Germline is not matched at one junction end, which may reflect a read error. The V call is TRBV13, the J call TRBJ1-1; 11 nucleotides agree with TRBD1. This CDR3 spans 15 amino acids. CDR1 and CDR2 (germline): PRHDT, FYEKMQ (reference sequence). The DNA of the CDR3 is TGTGCCAGCAGCCTAGGACAGGGGGCCTACACTGAAGCTTTCTTT. Translated: CASSLGQGAYTEAFF.

The V and J genes are TRBV10-3 and TRBJ1-2; 7 nucleotides agree with TRBD1. V lost 4 bases, J lost 12 bases, and 11 bases stayed unmatched. Germline V gene sequence: CDR1 ENHRY, CDR2 SYGVKD. The CDR3 spans 13 residues. The CDR3 loop is CAISAGTVRGDTF. Written as DNA, the CDR3 is TGTGCCATCAGTGCTGGGACAGTACGTGGGGACACCTTC.

The V gene is TRBV2, the J gene TRBJ2-5, with D possibly TRBD2 on 6 matching bases. The germline CDR1 and CDR2 sequences are SNHLY and FYNNEI. This CDR3 has 13 amino acids. The V gene lost 6 bases and the J gene lost 2 bases, with 10 bases spanning the gap. DNA for the CDR3: TGTGCCAGCAGCCGGGACTCGCAAGAGACCCAGTACTTC. It specifies CASSRDSQETQYF.

This clone was seen only once. The chain uses TRBV25-1 and TRBJ2-7, with TRBD2 as a possible D gene (5 bases). The CDR3 has 13 residues. Germline CDR1 and CDR2: MGHDK and SYGVNS. With 4 bases removed from V and 6 bases from J, the gap between germline ends came to 13 bases. CDR3 loop: CASSVEVYSEQYF. Here the CDR3 DNA reads TGTGCCAGCAGTGTGGAGGTTTACTCCGAGCAGTACTTC.

The V gene is TRBV5-4, the J gene TRBJ2-7, with 7 bases lining up with TRBD1. The junction had 2 bases not matched to a gene; V was cut back by 0 bases and J by 2 bases. The CDR3 has 14 residues. Germline V CDR1 and CDR2: SGHNT, YYREEE (reference sequence). CDR3 residues: CASSLGQGAYEQYF. Written as DNA, the CDR3 is TGTGCCAGCAGCTTGGGACAGGGAGCCTACGAGCAGTACTTC. Looking up the rest from reference TRBV5-4 and TRBJ2-7 gives the full variable domain: ETGVTQSPTHLIKTRGQQVTLRCSSQSGHNTVSWYQQALGQGPQFIFQYYREEENGRGNFPPRFSGLQFPNYSSELNVNALELDDSALYLCASSLGQGAYEQYFGPGTRLTVT.

V and J are TRBV11-3 and TRBJ2-2; D may be TRBD2 (5 bases). Germline assignment: CDR1 SGHNT and CDR2 YENEEA. This CDR3 region has 13 residues. V gave up 1 base and J gave up 5 bases, with 5 bases separating them. CDR3 in amino acids: CASSLGGTGELFF. CDR3 in DNA: TGTGCCAGCAGCTTAGGAGGGACCGGGGAGCTGTTTTTT.

This clone was seen at least ten times. V gene TRBV5-5 combines with J gene TRBJ2-7, with 14 bases identical to TRBD2. The length of the CDR3 is 18 residues. The germline V gene has CDR1 SGHKS and CDR2 YYEKEE (reference sequence). The V gene end was trimmed by 0 bases and the J gene end by 4 bases; junction bases not matched to a gene: 9. The CDR3 DNA reads as TGTGCCAGCAGCTTGGCCGGACTCGGGACTAGCGGGGGTTACGAGCAGTACTTC. Amino acid sequence: CASSLAGLGTSGGYEQYF.